This T cell receptor (beta chain) was identified during a study of T cells in Graves' hyperthyroidism and ophthalmopathy. Overall study results and limits: Ophthalmopathy onset followed model prediction by a median approximately 6.2 months.

Researchers took RNA transcripts and amplified the TCR beta CDR3 regions from them. The TCR CDR3 first-round RT-PCR relied on the HTBI primer set. TCRdb redid the calling of the multiplex PCR reads with MiXCR, one entry per CDR3 protein. The profile shows a few hundred thousand distinct CDR3 sequences, 20% of them singletons. Worth noting for this clonotype: Antigen: not known. One end of the junction fails to match germline, which may point to a read error.

The CDR3 loop spans 14 amino acids. Per the germline V gene, CDR1 is SNHLY and CDR2 is FYNNEI. Graves' hyperthyroidism without ophthalmopathy progression within 18 months was termed stable. Orbital computed tomography and thyroid ultrasound, together with serum TRAb and thyroxine and clinical symptoms, were used for diagnoses. The sequenced sample consisted of blood. The J gene is TRBJ2-4, the V gene TRBV2; a weak D match, TRBD2 (6 bases). This receptor was identified in a young man with Graves' hyperthyroidism. The DNA for the CDR3 is TGTGCCAGCAGTGAAACGAGGGGAGGAAACATTAAGTACTTC. Protein sequence: CASSETRGGNIKYF.